This is a list of T cell receptor beta chains from one sample in a study of CD8 T cells in ankylosing spondylitis. TCRdb reprocessed the 5' RACE reads with MiXCR, giving one entry per CDR3 protein. The sample records around 770,000 distinct CDR3 sequences, under 20% being singletons. The material sequenced was blood, either unsorted or a sorted T cell fraction (not recorded which). These receptors all stem from a male donor with ankylosing spondylitis. Both conserved end residues are part of each CDR3. The D gene is left open where the match is weak. A clone size is listed for some rows: how often the clone was seen (once, few, many), or a class if it is expanded.

abundance	v_gene	d_gene	j_gene	CDR3aa	CDR3nt
many	TRBV27	NA	TRBJ1-2	CASSSLDRYGYTF	TGTGCCAGCAGTTCTCTGGACCGCTATGGCTACACCTTC
NA	TRBV6-5	TRBD2	TRBJ2-3	CASSYGTSGRTDTQYF	TGTGCCAGCAGTTACGGGACTAGCGGGAGGACGGATACGCAGTATTTT
NA	TRBV9	NA	TRBJ2-3	CASNRIGQLTDTQYF	TGTGCCAGCAACAGGATCGGACAACTCACAGATACGCAGTATTTT
few	TRBV12-3/TRBV12-4	NA	TRBJ2-5	CASSLWAGPLQETQYF	TGTGCCAGCAGTTTATGGGCAGGGCCGCTCCAAGAGACCCAGTACTTC
few	TRBV27	NA	TRBJ2-1	CASSFNPANEQFF	TGTGCCAGCAGTTTTAACCCCGCAAATGAGCAGTTCTTC
many	TRBV5-1	NA	TRBJ2-1	CASSLAYNEQFF	TGTGCCAGCAGCTTAGCGTACAATGAGCAGTTCTTC
NA	TRBV20-1	NA	TRBJ1-6	CSARKTKGNSPLHF	TGCAGTGCTAGAAAGACGAAGGGCAATTCACCCCTCCACTTT
NA	TRBV6-5	NA	TRBJ2-6	CASSLTGVGSSGANVLTF	TGTGCCAGCAGTTTAACAGGAGTGGGGAGCTCTGGGGCCAACGTCCTGACTTTC
many	TRBV20-1	TRBD1	TRBJ2-1	CSADPGQGKYNEQFF	TGCAGTGCTGACCCCGGACAGGGGAAGTACAATGAGCAGTTCTTC
NA	TRBV28	NA	TRBJ2-1	CASSTTQFPYNEQFF	TGTGCCAGCAGTACGACACAGTTTCCATACAATGAGCAGTTCTTC
few	TRBV20-1	NA	TRBJ1-1	CSASGATGKPEAFF	TGCAGTGCTAGCGGGGCAACAGGGAAGCCTGAAGCTTTCTTT
NA	TRBV7-9	NA	TRBJ2-7	CASSRLDLLPYEQYF	TGTGCCAGCAGCCGACTAGACTTGTTACCCTACGAGCAGTACTTC
NA	TRBV20-1	NA	TRBJ1-4	CSATDRPNEKLFF	TGCAGTGCTACGGACAGACCTAATGAAAAACTGTTTTTT
many	TRBV7-9	NA	TRBJ1-2	CASSSTTENYGYTF	TGTGCCAGCAGCTCAACGACAGAAAACTATGGCTACACCTTC
few	TRBV5-1	TRBD1	TRBJ1-2	CASSFTGDLYGYTF	TGCGCCAGCAGCTTTACAGGGGACCTCTATGGCTACACCTTC
few	TRBV24-1	TRBD2	TRBJ2-7	CATSVWEGRAYEQYF	TGTGCCACCAGTGTCTGGGAGGGTCGCGCCTACGAGCAGTACTTC
NA	TRBV7-2	NA	TRBJ1-5	CASSPRGDSNQPQHF	TGTGCCAGCAGCCCTCGGGGGGATAGCAATCAGCCCCAGCATTTT
once	TRBV12-3/TRBV12-4	NA	TRBJ1-2	CASSSRREGYTF	TGTGCCAGCAGTTCTCGGCGGGAAGGCTACACCTTC
NA	TRBV29-1	TRBD1	TRBJ2-5	CSAAGTGGGGTQYF	TGCAGCGCAGCCGGGACAGGGGGCGGCGGGACCCAGTACTTC
NA	TRBV4-1	NA	TRBJ2-3	CASSQASETPTDTQYF	TGCGCCAGCAGCCAAGCCAGCGAGACACCCACAGATACGCAGTATTTT
NA	TRBV5-5	NA	TRBJ1-6	CASSTRADNSPLHF	TGTGCCAGCAGCACCCGGGCCGATAATTCACCCCTCCACTTT
NA	TRBV20-1	TRBD2	TRBJ2-5	CSAPRSGGYQETPYF	TGCAGTGCTCCCAGGAGCGGGGGGTACCAAGAGACCCCGTACTTC
few	TRBV15	NA	TRBJ2-7	CATSRRGTVMYEQYF	TGTGCCACCAGCAGACGCGGGACAGTGATGTACGAGCAGTACTTC
many	TRBV20-1	NA	TRBJ2-1	CSASRGSYNEQFF	TGCAGTGCTAGCCGAGGATCCTACAATGAGCAGTTCTTC
few	TRBV3-1	TRBD2	TRBJ2-7	CASRPRPEGLAGVPYEQYF	TGTGCCAGCAGGCCAAGACCGGAGGGACTAGCGGGAGTACCCTACGAGCAGTACTTC
many	TRBV12-3/TRBV12-4	NA	TRBJ1-1	CASILGGTEAFF	TGTGCCAGCATCCTAGGGGGCACTGAAGCTTTCTTT
NA	TRBV7-2	NA	TRBJ1-1	CASSPGLANTEAFF	TGTGCCAGCAGCCCGGGACTCGCGAACACTGAAGCTTTCTTT
few	TRBV4-3	NA	TRBJ2-1	CASSQVRGTYNEQFF	TGCGCCAGCAGCCAAGTACGCGGGACGTACAATGAGCAGTTCTTC
NA	TRBV15	TRBD1	TRBJ2-7	CATSKDRGRDEQYF	TGTGCCACCAGCAAAGACAGGGGGCGCGACGAGCAGTACTTC
NA	TRBV3-1	NA	TRBJ2-7	CASSQDSINGLAGWEQYF	TGTGCCAGCAGCCAAGATAGTATCAACGGACTGGCGGGATGGGAGCAGTACTTC
NA	TRBV6-5	TRBD1	TRBJ2-5	CASSYFGTGGQETQYF	TGTGCCAGCAGTTATTTCGGGACAGGGGGGCAAGAGACCCAGTACTTC
few	TRBV6-5	TRBD1	TRBJ1-1	CASSYSNIRQGADTEAFF	TGTGCCAGCAGTTACTCGAATATAAGACAGGGGGCCGACACTGAAGCTTTCTTT
many	TRBV10-3	NA	TRBJ1-3	CAINGGSASGNTIYF	TGTGCCATCAACGGAGGATCGGCGTCGGGAAACACCATATATTTT
NA	TRBV5-1	NA	TRBJ2-5	CASSFVAGVRETQYF	TGCGCCAGCAGCTTTGTAGCAGGGGTGAGAGAGACCCAGTACTTC
NA	TRBV11-2	NA	TRBJ2-1	CASSLRRQGSNEQFF	TGTGCCAGCAGCTTACGTAGGCAGGGTTCAAATGAGCAGTTCTTC